The subject of this entry is one T cell receptor (beta chain). What this receptor recognizes is not known. Base qualities are not provided; no much larger clone lies one nucleotide away. From the cysteine through the phenylalanine, the CDR3 covers 15 amino acids. Just CDR3 DNA is preserved here, 45 bases in frame from base 1. The V end loses 5 bases and the J end loses 0 bases, and a stretch of 13 bases separates them. Sequences SGHTA (CDR1) and FQGNSA (CDR2) are obtained from the germline V gene. Receptor libraries were prepared by 5' RACE. Data came from an Illumina HiSeq 2500. A second roughly 6 to 12 cycle PCR used a sample-barcoded 5' primer and a J-beta primer mix. Each TCR beta cDNA molecule received a unique molecular identifier from a template-switch 5' adaptor carrying 12 random nucleotides. Each sample yielded at least 2.5 million CDR3-containing paired-end reads. First-strand cDNA synthesis was performed from all RNA using the Mint cDNA synthesis kit, with priming by a TRBC-specific oligonucleotide. Following uracil-DNA glycosylase treatment, all cDNA underwent a first 18-cycle PCR with the universal primers M1SS and BC2_uni_R. The authors' analysis ran thus. For normalization, 1 million high-quality reads were randomly selected from each sample, with every read carrying a distinct molecular identifier. Reads with shared molecular identifiers were discarded instead of being binned into consensus sequences. MiTCR, with a Q25 quality threshold and the strictest error-elimination algorithm, was used for CDR3 identification, clonotype clustering and error correction. Lower-bound total TCR beta diversity was estimated with a nonparametric unseen species model using Euler transformation. TCRdb reprocessed the public reads (quality trimming at Q25 with fastp, clone calling with MiXCR) and kept in-frame beta chains. Entries that share a CDR3 protein sequence are merged under the most common genes and DNA. TCRdb assigned the V and J calls; the authors' analysis was not used. This sample holds 500,000 to 650,000 distinct CDR3 sequences; about 27% were observed only once. The ten biggest clones cover over 3.5% of the sample.

The donors were some 39 Caucasian individuals from Russia, aged about 6 to 95 years, who were systemically healthy. Each donor gave about 11 milliliters of peripheral blood, drawn into EDTA-treated Vacutainer tubes. Ficoll-Paque density-gradient centrifugation was used to isolate PBMCs, with at least 6.5 million per sample. Total RNA, at least 5.5 micrograms per sample, was extracted from PBMCs with Trizol reagent. For every donor, flow cytometry on a PBMC aliquot measured the percentage of naive CD45RAhigh/CD27high T cells. This sample was included in a study of blood T cells in healthy people across ages (dated by TCRdb to between 2015 and 2017). As for the study more broadly: In model experiments, template switching captured roughly one uniquely barcoded TCR beta cDNA molecule for every two T cells. Using deep sequencing normalized with unique cDNA molecular identifiers, the study measured how TCR beta repertoire diversity changes with age. Donors were grouped into four age groups: young (average 16 years), middle-aged (approximately 41), aged (approximately 67) and long-lived (approximately 75). Two additional independent replicas of 1 million unique cDNA reads from the same blood draw were analyzed for two donors (one aged 18 to 30 and one aged 80 or older). The paper as a whole reports these results and caveats: Estimates of total diversity from one million sequenced T cells were regarded as lower bounds and underestimates. As age increased, observed TCR beta diversity per million T cells dropped in a roughly linear way, and a significant reduction was already evident by age 40. Because the CMV infection status of the donors was unknown, age-related changes in expanded clonotypes may potentially have been confounded. The long-lived group showed more naive CD4+ T cells, fewer expanded clones and increased TCR diversity than the aged group, suggesting age selection. Bulk unsorted PBMC profiling prevented conclusive comparison of naive and antigen-experienced compartments. There was a strong correlation between observed TCR beta diversity and the percentage of naive T cells measured by flow cytometry.

These records were also assigned to another study, of T cells of mothers and their children. The second paper further reports: Nine systemically healthy Caucasian individuals served as donors, namely three mothers together with their six children. cDNA synthesis used all of the extracted RNA, with approximately 1.4 ug of RNA in each 15 ul reaction. In the second PCR, sample barcodes and 2-4 random nucleotides were introduced via the M1S primer. Over 9 million TCR beta CDR3 reads came from each mother, compared with around 3 million reads from each child. Thymic selection similarly shapes TCR recombination output in related and unrelated pairs, with minor effect from inherited differences. Normalized repertoire overlap in related mother-child pairs was always slightly higher than in unrelated mother-child pairs, but the difference was never significant. Persistent microchimeric T cell clones were not detected, at a sensitivity of 95 to 100 clones per million clonotypes. The study used deep NGS to compare TCR beta repertoires of mothers and children, seeking features distinguishing related mother-child pairs from unrelated individuals. The mean age was approximately 41 +/- 4 years for the mothers and approximately 11 +/- 4 years for the children. After adapter ligation with NEBNext reagents, the libraries were sequenced on Illumina HiSeq 2000 with 100+100 nt paired-end reads. To avoid cross-contamination, the mother libraries and the child libraries were prepared a month apart and sequenced in separate runs. Between roughly 500,000 and 2,300,000 distinct TCR beta clonotypes were identified per donor. Naive TCR beta clonotypes were estimated from low-frequency clonotypes matched to each donor's FACS-determined naive share, without sorting.

In this chain, TRBV7-2 is recombined with TRBJ1-1; the D gene cannot be named for sure. The source of this sequence is a boy younger than 10 in good health. What was sequenced was blood. The sequenced DNA is TGTGCCAGCAGCGCCAGGATTAGGTTGAACACTGAAGCTTTCTTT. Translated, it reads CASSARIRLNTEAFF.